A single sample is the source of the 32 T cell receptor beta chains below, sequenced in a study of blood T cells in healthy people across ages. Together with a sample-barcoded 5' primer, a J-beta primer mix was included in a second PCR lasting roughly 6 to 12 cycles. TCRdb processed the 5' RACE reads anew with MiXCR; each CDR3 protein has one entry. The sample holds about 680,000 distinct CDR3 sequences, 49% seen once. What was sequenced was blood. All receptors come from an older woman in good health.

The chain uses TRBV18 and TRBJ2-7, with 7 bases that match TRBD2. The CDR3 covers 15 residues. Trimming at V came to 8 bases and at J to 2 bases, leaving 12 bases not matched to a gene. Germline CDR1 and CDR2: KGHSH and LQKENI. The CDR3 region is CASAPSGREPYEQYF. The CDR3 DNA reads TGTGCCAGCGCCCCCAGTGGGCGGGAGCCCTACGAGCAGTACTTC.

This rearrangement joins TRBV20-1 to TRBJ1-5; no definite D call. This CDR3 has 14 residues. The V gene's germline CDR1 is DFQATT and CDR2 SNEGSKA (reference sequence). V dropped 3 bases and J dropped 9 bases, with 18 bases sitting between them. CDR3 DNA: TGCAGTGCTAGGAGAGACGGACCCATGGGGCCCCAGCATTTT. Its protein is CSARRDGPMGPQHF.

The chain combines TRBV25-1 with TRBJ1-4; a weak D match, TRBD1 (5 bases). Germline CDR1 is MGHDK and CDR2 is SYGVNS. This CDR3 spans 17 amino acids. V was clipped by 11 bases and J by 4 bases, with 26 bases between them. As DNA, the CDR3 is TGTGCCGCAGGCCTTCGCTACGGGGGTCAAGTTAATGAAAAACTGTTTTTT. This translates into CAAGLRYGGQVNEKLFF.

The V call is TRBV6-5, the J call TRBJ2-1; D gene ambiguous. Germline CDR1 reads MNHEY; CDR2 reads SVGAGI. The V end lost 2 bases, the J end lost 7 bases, and 12 bases lay between the germline ends. The CDR3 runs 14 residues. CDR3 sequence (DNA): TGTGCCAGCAGTTACCGGACCAGTGCAAATGAGCAGTTCTTC. Translation: CASSYRTSANEQFF.

This clonotype was observed a few times. The chain joins TRBV7-8 to TRBJ2-1; 9 nucleotides agree with TRBD2. CDR1 and CDR2 from the germline V gene are SGHVS and FQNEAQ. The CDR3 extends over 14 amino acids. The trim removed 5 bases at V and 7 bases at J, leaving 6 bases unmatched. The CDR3 loop reads CASSLGGLANEQFF. The CDR3 coding sequence is TGTGCCAGCAGCCTCGGGGGACTAGCTAATGAGCAGTTCTTC. Full variable domain (missing parts from reference TRBV7-8 and TRBJ2-1): GAGVSQSPRYKVAKRGQDVALRCDPISGHVSLFWYQQALGQGPEFLTYFQNEAQLDKSGLPSDRFFAERPEGSVSTLKIQRTQQEDSAVYLCASSLGGLANEQFFGPGTRLTVL.

There are a few counts of this clonotype. The chain links TRBV4-2 to TRBJ2-3, with TRBD2 matching 15 bases. With 1 base clipped from V and 4 bases from J, the junction kept 3 bases outside the gene matches. Germline lookup yields CDR1 LGHNA and CDR2 YNFKEQ. There are 17 residues in the CDR3. The chain's CDR3 is CASSQVGLAGGPDTQYF. The CDR3 region has the DNA TGTGCCAGCAGCCAAGTCGGACTAGCGGGAGGGCCAGATACGCAGTATTTT.

This rearrangement joins TRBV7-8 to TRBJ2-7; D might be TRBD1 or TRBD2, each matching 7 bases. CDR1 and CDR2 (germline): SGHVS, FQNEAQ. V was clipped by 0 bases and J by 3 bases, with 12 bases between them. The CDR3 has 15 amino acids. The CDR3 loop is CASSLAPGGGYEQYF. DNA for the CDR3: TGTGCCAGCAGCTTAGCCCCAGGGGGGGGCTACGAGCAGTACTTC.

The chain carries TRBV7-2 and TRBJ2-5; D is undetermined. The CDR3 has 14 amino acids. Germline V gene lookup returns CDR1 SGHTA and CDR2 FQGNSA. V lost 1 base to trimming and J lost 2 bases, with 8 bases between them. CDR3 residues: CASSLVVGQETQYF. In nucleotides, the CDR3 is TGTGCCAGCAGCTTAGTTGTGGGGCAAGAGACCCAGTACTTC.

Many counts were recorded for this clonotype. The V call is TRBV5-1, the J call TRBJ2-5; possibly TRBD2 for D (6 bases). The CDR3 loop spans 16 amino acids. Germline V gene data show CDR1 as SGHRS and CDR2 as YFSETQ. The V end was cut by 4 bases, the J end by 3 bases, with 19 bases between. As DNA, the CDR3 is TGCGCCAGCAGCCTGGAGGGCCAGTCTCGAAAAGAGACCCAGTACTTC. It translates to CASSLEGQSRKETQYF. The full variable domain, in which reference TRBV5-1 and TRBJ2-5 provide the parts outside the CDR3, is KAGVTQTPRYLIKTRGQQVTLSCSPISGHRSVSWYQQTPGQGLQFLFEYFSETQRNKGNFPGRFSGRQFSNSRSEMNVSTLELGDSALYLCASSLEGQSRKETQYFGPGTRLLVL.

The V call is TRBV20-1, the J call TRBJ2-2; D could derive from TRBD1 or TRBD2 (5 bases each). CDR3 size: 16 residues. From germline, CDR1 is DFQATT and CDR2 SNEGSKA (reference sequence). Trimming took off 7 bases at V and 0 bases at J, with 18 bases between the two ends. CDR3: CSGGLSTGSNTGELFF. CDR3 bases: TGCAGTGGGGGGTTGTCTACCGGATCGAACACCGGGGAGCTGTTTTTT.

The table lists this clonotype with a few counts. CDR3 protein: CASSPTGTSYEQYF. The CDR3 bases are TGTGCCAGCAGTCCGACCGGGACCTCCTACGAGCAGTACTTC. The chain combines TRBV28 with TRBJ2-7; TRBD1 or TRBD2 may be the D gene (5 bases each). This CDR3 has 14 amino acids. V was cut by 5 bases and J by 0 bases, with 11 bases left in between. Germline assignment: CDR1 MDHEN and CDR2 SYDVKM.

Details on this clonotype: A single base separates this from a much larger clone, so it may be a read error. The J gene is TRBJ2-1, the V gene TRBV7-2; 8 positions match TRBD2. This CDR3 is 15 amino acids long. Looked up from germline, CDR1 is SGHTA and CDR2 is FQGNSA. Germline trimming cut 3 bases from V and 0 bases from J; bases unmatched to any gene: 1. As DNA, the CDR3 is TGTGCCAGCAGCTTTAGCGGGAACTCCTACAATGAGCAGTTCTTC. Amino acid sequence: CASSFSGNSYNEQFF. Drawing the rest from reference TRBV7-2 and TRBJ2-1, the complete variable domain is GAGVSQSPSNKVTEKGKDVELRCDPISGHTALYWYRQSLGQGLEFLIYFQGNSAPDKSGLPSDRFSAERTGGSVSTLTIQRTQQEDSAVYLCASSFSGNSYNEQFFGPGTRLTVL.

This clonotype appeared a few times. The gene calls are TRBV11-1 and TRBJ2-3; no clear D gene. The CDR3 runs 16 residues. The germline CDR1 and CDR2 sequences are SGHAT and FQDESV (reference sequence). V was shortened by 4 bases and J by 8 bases, with 22 bases between the two germline ends. As DNA, the CDR3 is TGTGCCAGCAGCTACACCTCCCAGATCCCTGTTGGTACGCAGTATTTT. Protein sequence: CASSYTSQIPVGTQYF.

On this clonotype: The germline gene is not matched at one end of the junction; a read error may be the cause. The chain joins TRBV20-1 to TRBJ2-3, with TRBD2 matching over 12 bases. CDR1 DFQATT and CDR2 SNEGSKA come from the germline V gene (reference sequence). This CDR3 is built from 17 residues. DNA for the CDR3: TGCAGTGCTACCGCGCCTCTAGCGGGAGGGGTCACAGATACGCGGTATTTT. Amino acids: CSATAPLAGGVTDTRYF.

The chain is built from TRBV10-3 and TRBJ2-1; TRBD2 matches at 9 bases. Germline CDR1 ENHRY, CDR2 SYGVKD. This CDR3 has 17 residues. V shed 6 bases, J shed 7 bases, and the junction held 16 bases outside the gene matches. CDR3 bases: TGTGCCATCAGACCAAACGAACGGGCTAGCGGGGTAAATGAGCAGTTCTTC. Its translation: CAIRPNERASGVNEQFF.

As concerns this clonotype: A much larger clone is a single base away; this may be a read error. The J gene is TRBJ2-7, the V gene TRBV24-1; 7 bases line up with TRBD2. CDR3 size: 13 residues. Looked up from germline, CDR1 is KGHDR and CDR2 is SFDVKD. The J segment lost 7 bases and the V segment lost 6 bases, leaving 8 bases of the junction unmatched. The DNA for the CDR3 is TGTGCCACCAGTAGGCCTAGCGGCGGTGAGCAGTACTTC. Its protein product is CATSRPSGGEQYF.

The V gene is TRBV6-6, the J gene TRBJ2-7; no clear D. The CDR3 extends over 15 amino acids. With 0 bases removed from V and 2 bases from J, the gap between germline ends came to 11 bases. Germline assignment: CDR1 MNHNY and CDR2 SVGAGI (reference sequence). CDR3 bases: TGTGCCAGCAGTTACTCGCGCGGTCACGCCTACGAGCAGTACTTC. Translation gives CASSYSRGHAYEQYF.

The V gene is TRBV7-9, the J gene TRBJ2-3; 9 bases agree with TRBD2. The V and J ends lost 2 bases and 2 bases, in that order; junction bases with no gene match: 5. CDR3 size: 16 residues. Germline V gives CDR1 SEHNR, CDR2 FQNEAQ (reference sequence). The CDR3 is CASSLIRLAATDTQYF. The CDR3 DNA follows: TGTGCCAGCAGCTTAATAAGACTAGCGGCCACAGATACGCAGTATTTT.

The V call is TRBV6-1, the J call TRBJ2-1; 9 nucleotides match TRBD1. J was trimmed by 7 bases and V by 7 bases; bases with no gene match: 5. From germline, CDR1 is MNHNS and CDR2 SASEGT. The CDR3 sequence is 13 residues long. CDR3 region: CASNPGQGNEQFF. CDR3 sequence (DNA): TGTGCCAGCAATCCGGGACAGGGTAATGAGCAGTTCTTC.

The CDR3 DNA reads as TGTGCCAGCCGTCGCGGGCAGGTCTATAATTCACCCCTCCACTTT. Protein product: CASRRGQVYNSPLHF. The V and J genes are TRBV12-3 or TRBV12-4 and TRBJ1-6, with unresolved D. The germline V and J ends were trimmed by 8 bases and 3 bases, with 14 bases remaining between them. The CDR3 has 15 residues.

The chain combines TRBV28 with TRBJ2-4; D ambiguous. The J call may not be correct, given that the DNA end is closer to TRBJ2-7. Germline loops: CDR1 MDHEN, CDR2 SYDVKM. This CDR3 has 11 amino acids. The CDR3 DNA is TGTGCCAGCAGTTTTTGGTACGAGCAGTACTTC. Its translation is CASSFWYEQYF.

This clonotype appeared a single time. The genes are TRBV18 and TRBJ1-2, with D hard to call. CDR3 length: 15 amino acids. Trimming stripped 1 base from V and 0 bases from J, with 9 bases between. Germline V gene sequence: CDR1 KGHSH, CDR2 LQKENI. Written as DNA, the CDR3 is TGTGCCAGCTCACCACAGTCAAAAGCTAACTATGGCTACACCTTC. This encodes CASSPQSKANYGYTF.

This clonotype was found a few times. CDR3 loop: CASSPGQRNQPQHF. In DNA, the CDR3 is TGTGCCAGCAGCCCAGGACAGCGCAATCAGCCCCAGCATTTT. This chain uses TRBV7-2 with TRBJ1-5; TRBD1 might be the D (6 bases). Trimming stripped 5 bases from V and 2 bases from J, with 10 bases between. Per the germline V gene, CDR1 is SGHTA and CDR2 is FQGNSA. This CDR3 contains 14 residues.

This sequence joins TRBV7-2 and TRBJ2-5; 8 bases map to TRBD1. Germline V gives CDR1 SGHTA, CDR2 FQGNSA. V lost 7 bases to trimming and J lost 11 bases; unmatched junction nucleotides: 21. The CDR3 totals 16 residues. The CDR3 sequence: CASNLIGTGVNNEQYF. DNA for the CDR3: TGTGCCAGCAACCTTATCGGGACAGGAGTAAACAATGAGCAGTACTTC.

In DNA form, the CDR3 reads TGTGCCAGCAGGTCTCCGGGACTAGACACAGATACGCAGTATTTT. This codes for CASRSPGLDTDTQYF. The chain combines TRBV6-2 or TRBV6-3 with TRBJ2-3, with 8 bases fitting TRBD2. Germline CDR1 and CDR2: MNHEY and SVGEGT. With V trimmed by 6 bases and J by 2 bases, 7 bases remained unmatched. The CDR3 consists of 15 residues.

This clonotype was picked up a small number of times. The CDR3 sequence is CASSEQGAEETQYF. In DNA, the CDR3 is TGTGCCAGCAGCGAACAGGGGGCAGAAGAGACCCAGTACTTC. The chain employs TRBV5-6 and TRBJ2-5; 9 bases agree with TRBD1. Germline values: CDR1 SGHDT, CDR2 YYEEEE. The CDR3 is made up of 14 amino acids. The J segment lost 3 bases and the V segment lost 4 bases, leaving 4 bases of the junction unmatched.

The genes are TRBV5-1 and TRBJ2-1; TRBD2 matches 14 bases. CDR1 and CDR2 from the germline V gene are SGHRS and YFSETQ. Trimming at V came to 5 bases and at J to 3 bases, leaving 13 bases not matched to a gene. The CDR3 runs 19 residues. CDR3 nucleotide sequence: TGCGCCAGCAGGGGATCCGGGACTAGCGGGAGCGCGAACTACAATGAGCAGTTCTTC. Residues: CASRGSGTSGSANYNEQFF.

This clonotype showed up just a few times. V and J are TRBV7-2 and TRBJ2-4; D is perhaps TRBD1 (6 bases). Germline lookup yields CDR1 SGHTA and CDR2 FQGNSA. The CDR3 runs to 19 residues. V dropped 1 base and J dropped 0 bases, with 19 bases sitting between them. CDR3 loop: CASSLDIGQRITAKNIQYF. CDR3 DNA sequence: TGTGCCAGCAGCTTAGATATCGGACAGCGAATTACAGCCAAAAACATTCAGTACTTC.

The chain uses TRBV20-1 and TRBJ2-1; 9 bases line up with TRBD2. The assigned J gene may be wrong: the sequence end matches TRBJ2-7 better. The V gene's germline CDR1 is DFQATT and CDR2 SNEGSKA (reference sequence). There are 19 residues in the CDR3. Here the CDR3 DNA reads TGCAGTGCTAGAGTACGACTAGCGGACCCCGGGGGCTCCTACAATGAGCAGTACTTC. This sequence encodes CSARVRLADPGGSYNEQYF.

The table lists this clonotype with a few counts. The chain has TRBV25-1 and TRBJ1-2, with a tentative D call TRBD1 (6 bases). V was pared by 5 bases and J by 4 bases, with 11 bases between. In germline, CDR1 is MGHDK, CDR2 SYGVNS. The CDR3 is 13 amino acids. DNA for the CDR3: TGTGCCAGCAGTAGCCCACAGGGCTATGGCTACACCTTC. Translated, it gives CASSSPQGYGYTF.

This clonotype has more than one count but fewer than ten. The rearrangement uses TRBV7-3 and TRBJ2-1; no clear D gene. Germline V lookup: CDR1 SGHTA, CDR2 FQGTGA. This CDR3 contains 13 residues. Trimming took off 1 base at V and 7 bases at J, with 8 bases between the two ends. In DNA, the CDR3 is TGTGCCAGCAGCTTAAGCGAAGTTAATGAGCAGTTCTTC. Translated: CASSLSEVNEQFF.

This clonotype appeared a few times. The chain couples TRBV6-2 or TRBV6-3 to TRBJ1-2; D not resolved. The CDR3 sequence is 16 residues long. Germline V gene lookup returns CDR1 MNHEY and CDR2 SVGEGT. V was cut by 6 bases and J by 1 base, with 18 bases left in between. CDR3 DNA sequence: TGTGCCAGCAGACAACCGTGGGAAAATGTTAACTATGGCTACACCTTC. Translated: CASRQPWENVNYGYTF.